The present T cell receptor (beta chain) was sequenced within a study of OX40 agonist ivuxolimab in advanced cancers. Study observations and caveats: At doses 0.1 to 3.0 mg/kg, CD4+ and CD8+ clones expanded.

In the case of this clone: What it binds is unknown.

Sequencing used immunoSEQ multiplex PCR; TCRdb keeps in-frame clones, though not all of them. The data contain 50,000 to 70,000 clones, around 93% of them seen just once; the ten biggest clones take up roughly 3.8%. Germline CDR1 reads SNHLY; CDR2 reads FYNNEI. The CDR3 has 13 residues. V lost 7 bases to trimming and J lost 3 bases; unmatched junction nucleotides: 4. The rearrangement joins TRBV2 to TRBJ2-7; 9 bases match TRBD2. This receptor was identified in an adult with an advanced solid tumor such as melanoma, head and neck, liver or kidney cancer. Specimen: CD4+ or CD8+ T cells sorted from blood, collected in a trial of the OX40 agonist ivuxolimab. Here the CDR3 DNA reads TGTGCCAGCAAAGGGACTAGCTACTACGAGCAGTACTTC. This codes for CASKGTSYYEQYF.